This T cell receptor beta chain was sequenced during a study of cytomegalovirus exposure and HLA in healthy donors. Findings and caveats of the study: Later analysis suggested links between common viral pathogens and several top significant clusters. An observed cluster of highly shared sequence variants was recorded as a likely sequencing artifact. CMV antigen specificity was confirmed in vitro for three CMV-associated chains.

V was shortened by 4 bases and J by 5 bases, with 21 bases between the two germline ends. The CDR3 length is 17 residues. Germline CDR1 and CDR2: MDHEN and SYDVKM. Likely unrecorded immune exposures existed in these nominally healthy donors. This PCR relied on a set of 60 Vbeta primers and 13 Jbeta primers. Data came from immunoSEQ multiplex PCR; TCRdb stores just in-frame clones and leaves some out. Altogether roughly 150,000 clones are present, roughly 85% being singletons, with the ten largest covering less than 2.5%. Comments on this clone: Antigen: not known.

Sequencing was done on a sample of PBMCs. The receptor was derived from a woman aged 18-35 years in good health and CMV-seronegative. The chain combines TRBV28 with TRBJ1-5, with no clear D. Written as DNA, the CDR3 is TGTGCCAGCAGTTCCAGTTTTTCGCGGGTCCTCGATCAGCCCCAGCATTTT. This encodes CASSSSFSRVLDQPQHF.